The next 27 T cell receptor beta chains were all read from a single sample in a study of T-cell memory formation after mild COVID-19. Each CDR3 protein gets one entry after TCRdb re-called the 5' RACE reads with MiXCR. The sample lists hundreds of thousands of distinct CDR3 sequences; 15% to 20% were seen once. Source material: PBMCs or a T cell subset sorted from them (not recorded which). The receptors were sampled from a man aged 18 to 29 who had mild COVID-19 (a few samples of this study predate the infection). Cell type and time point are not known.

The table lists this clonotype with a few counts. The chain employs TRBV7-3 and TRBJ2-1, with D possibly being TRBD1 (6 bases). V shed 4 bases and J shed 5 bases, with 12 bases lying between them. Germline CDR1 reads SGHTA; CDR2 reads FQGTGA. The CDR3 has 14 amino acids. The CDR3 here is CASSSGVTNNEQFF. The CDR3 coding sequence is TGTGCCAGCAGCTCAGGGGTCACCAACAATGAGCAGTTCTTC. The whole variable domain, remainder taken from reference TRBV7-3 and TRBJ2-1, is GAGVSQTPSNKVTEKGKYVELRCDPISGHTALYWYRQSLGQGPEFLIYFQGTGAADDSGLPNDRFFAVRPEGSVSTLKIQRTERGDSAVYLCASSSGVTNNEQFFGPGTRLTVL.

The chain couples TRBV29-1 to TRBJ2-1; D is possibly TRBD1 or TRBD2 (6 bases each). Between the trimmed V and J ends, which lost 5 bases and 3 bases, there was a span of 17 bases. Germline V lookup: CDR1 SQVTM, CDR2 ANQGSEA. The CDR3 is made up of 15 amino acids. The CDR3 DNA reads TGCAGCGTTTTCGGAGGGGGTGGATTCTACAATGAGCAGTTCTTC. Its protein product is CSVFGGGGFYNEQFF.

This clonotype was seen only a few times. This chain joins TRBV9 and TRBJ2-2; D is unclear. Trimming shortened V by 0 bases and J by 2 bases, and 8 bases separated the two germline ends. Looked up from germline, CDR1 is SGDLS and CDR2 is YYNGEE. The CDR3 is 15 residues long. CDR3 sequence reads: CASSVETENTGELFF. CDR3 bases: TGTGCCAGCAGCGTAGAGACGGAAAACACCGGGGAGCTGTTTTTT. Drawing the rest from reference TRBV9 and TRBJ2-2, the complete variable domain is DSGVTQTPKHLITATGQRVTLRCSPRSGDLSVYWYQQSLDQGLQFLIQYYNGEERAKGNILERFSAQQFPDLHSELNLSSLELGDSALYFCASSVETENTGELFFGEGSRLTVL.

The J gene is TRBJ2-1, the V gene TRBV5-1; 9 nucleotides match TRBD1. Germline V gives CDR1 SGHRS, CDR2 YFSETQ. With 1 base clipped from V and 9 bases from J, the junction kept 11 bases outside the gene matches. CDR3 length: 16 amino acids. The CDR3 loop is CASSLNPGQGSGEQFF. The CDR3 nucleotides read TGCGCCAGCAGCTTGAATCCGGGACAGGGTAGCGGTGAGCAGTTCTTC.

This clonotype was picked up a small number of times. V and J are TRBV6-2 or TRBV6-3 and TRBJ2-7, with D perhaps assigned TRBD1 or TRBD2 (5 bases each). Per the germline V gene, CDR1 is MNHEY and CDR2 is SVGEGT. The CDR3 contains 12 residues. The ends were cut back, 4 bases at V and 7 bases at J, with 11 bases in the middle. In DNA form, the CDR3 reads TGTGCCAGCAGTTGGGACCTTCGAGAGCAGTACGTC. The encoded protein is CASSWDLREQYV.

The CDR3 sequence is CASAGRLEFTGELFF. DNA of the CDR3: TGTGCCAGTGCTGGGCGCCTGGAGTTCACCGGGGAGCTGTTTTTT. The chain links TRBV19 to TRBJ2-2; D ambiguous. The V end lost 8 bases, the J end lost 4 bases, and 17 bases lay between the germline ends. The CDR3 is 15 residues long. Germline CDR1 LNHDA, CDR2 SQIVND (reference sequence).

The CDR3 reads CASSHQRGPGTGGLYYGYTF. For the CDR3, the DNA is TGCGCCAGCAGCCACCAGAGGGGTCCCGGGACAGGGGGCTTATACTATGGCTACACCTTC. The chain combines TRBV4-1 with TRBJ1-2, with 12 bases identical to TRBD1. The CDR3 extends over 20 amino acids. With V trimmed by 3 bases and J by 3 bases, 17 bases remained unmatched. Germline V CDR1 and CDR2: MGHRA, YSYEKL.

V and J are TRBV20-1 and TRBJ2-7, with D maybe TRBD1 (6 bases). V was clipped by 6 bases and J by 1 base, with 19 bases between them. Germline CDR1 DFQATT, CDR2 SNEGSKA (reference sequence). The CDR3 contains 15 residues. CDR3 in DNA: TGCAGTGCGGGCGTTGACAGGTTCACTTCCTACGAGCAGTACTTC. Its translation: CSAGVDRFTSYEQYF.

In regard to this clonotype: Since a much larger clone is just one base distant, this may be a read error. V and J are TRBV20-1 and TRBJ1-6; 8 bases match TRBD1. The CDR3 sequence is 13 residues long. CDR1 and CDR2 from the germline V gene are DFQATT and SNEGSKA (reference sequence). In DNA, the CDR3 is TGCAGTGCCCCGCCAGGGGGCGGTTCACCCATCCACTTT. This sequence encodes CSAPPGGGSPIHF.

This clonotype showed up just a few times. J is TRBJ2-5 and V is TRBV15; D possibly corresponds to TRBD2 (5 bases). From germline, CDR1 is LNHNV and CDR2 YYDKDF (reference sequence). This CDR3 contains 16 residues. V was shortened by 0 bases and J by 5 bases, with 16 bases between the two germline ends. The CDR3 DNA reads TGTGCCACCAGCAGAGATCTCGGACTCCCCCGGGAGACCCAGTACTTC. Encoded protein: CATSRDLGLPRETQYF.

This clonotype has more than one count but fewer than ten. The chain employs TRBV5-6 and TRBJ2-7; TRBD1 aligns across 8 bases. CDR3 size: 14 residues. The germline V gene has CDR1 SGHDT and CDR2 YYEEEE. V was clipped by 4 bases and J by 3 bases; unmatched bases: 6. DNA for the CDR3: TGTGCCAGCAGCCGTCCCGGGACAGGCTACGAGCAGTACGTC. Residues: CASSRPGTGYEQYV.

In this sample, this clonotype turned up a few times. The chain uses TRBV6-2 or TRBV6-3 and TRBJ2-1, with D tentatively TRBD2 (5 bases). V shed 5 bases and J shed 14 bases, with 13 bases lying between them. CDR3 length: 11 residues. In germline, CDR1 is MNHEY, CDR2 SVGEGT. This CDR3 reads CASSIPGVEFF. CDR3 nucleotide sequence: TGTGCCAGCAGTATACCCGGGGTGGAGTTCTTC.

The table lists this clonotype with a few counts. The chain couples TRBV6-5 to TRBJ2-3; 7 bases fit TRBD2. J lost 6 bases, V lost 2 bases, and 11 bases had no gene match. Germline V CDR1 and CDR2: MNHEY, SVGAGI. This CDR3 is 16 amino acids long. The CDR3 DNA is TGTGCCAGCAGTTACCCGGGGGGAGGGCCTACGGATACGCAGTATTTT. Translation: CASSYPGGGPTDTQYF.

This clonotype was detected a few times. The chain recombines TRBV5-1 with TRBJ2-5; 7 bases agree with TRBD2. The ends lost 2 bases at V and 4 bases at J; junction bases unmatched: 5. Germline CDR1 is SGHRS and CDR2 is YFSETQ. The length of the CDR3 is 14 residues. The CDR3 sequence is CASSFGLGRETQYF. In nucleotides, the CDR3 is TGCGCCAGCAGCTTCGGACTAGGGCGAGAGACCCAGTACTTC.

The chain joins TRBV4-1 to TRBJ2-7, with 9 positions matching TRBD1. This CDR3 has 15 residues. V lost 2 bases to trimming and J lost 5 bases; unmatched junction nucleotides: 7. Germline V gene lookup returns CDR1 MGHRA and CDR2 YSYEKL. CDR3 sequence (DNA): TGCGCCAGCAGCCAATCTCCGGGACAGGGAGACGAGCAGTACTTC. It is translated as CASSQSPGQGDEQYF.

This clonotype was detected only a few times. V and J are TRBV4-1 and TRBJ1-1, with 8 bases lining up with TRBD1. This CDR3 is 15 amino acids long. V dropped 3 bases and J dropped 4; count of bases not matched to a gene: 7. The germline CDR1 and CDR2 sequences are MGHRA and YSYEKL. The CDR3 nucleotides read TGCGCCAGCAGCCACTGGCCGACAGGGGCCACTGAAGCTTTCTTT. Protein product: CASSHWPTGATEAFF.

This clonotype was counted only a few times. The CDR3 here is CASTGASGGELFF. CDR3 in DNA: TGCGCCAGCACGGGAGCGTCGGGCGGGGAGCTGTTTTTT. This chain connects TRBV5-1 to TRBJ2-2, with a weak D call TRBD2 (6 bases). From germline, CDR1 is SGHRS and CDR2 YFSETQ. CDR3 size: 13 residues. The V end lost 6 bases, the J end lost 7 bases, and 13 bases lay between the germline ends.

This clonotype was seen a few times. This chain's CDR3 is CASSYTDGYEQYF. The CDR3 DNA sequence: TGTGCCAGCAGTTACACGGACGGTTACGAGCAGTACTTC. The gene calls are TRBV6-6 and TRBJ2-7; no clear D. From germline, CDR1 is MNHNY and CDR2 SVGAGI (reference sequence). The CDR3 is 13 residues long. The V end lost 2 bases, the J end lost 4 bases, and 9 bases lay between the germline ends.

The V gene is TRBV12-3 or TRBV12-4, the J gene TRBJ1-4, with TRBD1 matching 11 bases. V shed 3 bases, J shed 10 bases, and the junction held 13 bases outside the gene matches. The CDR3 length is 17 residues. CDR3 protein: CASSLQKPRTGGGKLFF. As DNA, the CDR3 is TGTGCCAGCAGTTTGCAAAAACCGAGGACAGGGGGCGGAAAACTGTTTTTT.

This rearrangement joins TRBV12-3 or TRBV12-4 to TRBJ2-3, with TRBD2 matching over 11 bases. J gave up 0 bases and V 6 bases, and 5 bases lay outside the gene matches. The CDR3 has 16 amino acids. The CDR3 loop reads CASSPRTSGSTDTQYF. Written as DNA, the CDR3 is TGTGCCAGCAGCCCTCGGACTAGCGGGAGCACAGATACGCAGTATTTT.

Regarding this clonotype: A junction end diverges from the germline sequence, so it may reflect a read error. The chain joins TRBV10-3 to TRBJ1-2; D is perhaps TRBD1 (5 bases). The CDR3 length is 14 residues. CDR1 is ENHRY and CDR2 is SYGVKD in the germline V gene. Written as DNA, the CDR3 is TGTGCCATCAGGGAACCGGGACTGACGGATTTCCCCAACTTC. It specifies CAIREPGLTDFPNF.

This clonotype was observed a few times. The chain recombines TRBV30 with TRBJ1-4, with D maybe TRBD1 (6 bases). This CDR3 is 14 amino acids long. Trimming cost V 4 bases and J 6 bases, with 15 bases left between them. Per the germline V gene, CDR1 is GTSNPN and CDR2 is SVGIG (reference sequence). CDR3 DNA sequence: TGTGCCTGGACCCGTGGGGGGGGCGATGAAAAACTGTTTTTT. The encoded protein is CAWTRGGGDEKLFF.

DNA of the CDR3: TGTGCCAGCAGCTTATTGTCAGTGGGAAACACCATATATTTT. Translating gives CASSLLSVGNTIYF. The chain carries TRBV7-9 and TRBJ1-3, with D unresolved. Trimming took off 2 bases at V and 4 bases at J, with 9 bases between the two ends. The CDR3 contains 14 residues. Germline V gene lookup returns CDR1 SEHNR and CDR2 FQNEAQ (reference sequence). Based on the CDR3 plus reference TRBV7-9 and TRBJ1-3, the full variable domain is DTGVSQNPRHKITKRGQNVTFRCDPISEHNRLYWYRQTLGQGPEFLTYFQNEAQLEKSRLLSDRFSAERPKGSFSTLEIQRTEQGDSAMYLCASSLLSVGNTIYFGEGSWLTVV.

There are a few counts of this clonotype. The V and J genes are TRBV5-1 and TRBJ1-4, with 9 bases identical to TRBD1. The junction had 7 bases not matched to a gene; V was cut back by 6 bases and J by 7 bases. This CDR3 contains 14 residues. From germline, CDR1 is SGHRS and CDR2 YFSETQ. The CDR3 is CASTTGTGTEKLFF. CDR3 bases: TGCGCCAGCACTACCGGGACAGGGACTGAAAAACTGTTTTTT.

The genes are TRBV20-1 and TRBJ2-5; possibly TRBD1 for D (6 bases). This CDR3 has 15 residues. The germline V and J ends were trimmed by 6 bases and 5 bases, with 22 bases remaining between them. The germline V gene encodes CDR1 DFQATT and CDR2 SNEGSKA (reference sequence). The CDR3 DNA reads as TGCAGTGCGAGCCGCACGGGACAAACGGGGGAGACCCAGTACTTC. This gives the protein CSASRTGQTGETQYF.

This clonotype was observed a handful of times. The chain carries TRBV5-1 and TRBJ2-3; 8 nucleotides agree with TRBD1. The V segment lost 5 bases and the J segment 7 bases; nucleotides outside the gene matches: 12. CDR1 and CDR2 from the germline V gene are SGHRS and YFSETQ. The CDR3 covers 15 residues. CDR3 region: CASRRAGGAGNTQYF. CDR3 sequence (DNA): TGCGCCAGCAGGAGAGCAGGGGGCGCCGGGAATACGCAGTATTTT. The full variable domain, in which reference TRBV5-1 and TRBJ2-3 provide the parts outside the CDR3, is KAGVTQTPRYLIKTRGQQVTLSCSPISGHRSVSWYQQTPGQGLQFLFEYFSETQRNKGNFPGRFSGRQFSNSRSEMNVSTLELGDSALYLCASRRAGGAGNTQYFGPGTRLTVL.

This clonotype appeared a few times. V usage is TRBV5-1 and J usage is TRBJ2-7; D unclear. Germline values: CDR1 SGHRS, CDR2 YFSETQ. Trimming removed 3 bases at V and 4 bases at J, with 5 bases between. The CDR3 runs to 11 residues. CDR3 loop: CASSSTYEQYV. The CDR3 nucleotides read TGCGCCAGCAGCTCCACTTACGAGCAGTACGTC.